This T cell receptor (beta chain) was recovered during a study of shared clonotypes between healthy human individuals. Remarks on this clone: Other nucleotide sequences in the sample specify the same CDR3.

Using immunoSEQ multiplex PCR, the repertoire was profiled, and TCRdb retains in-frame clones only, with some absent. This table has about 980,000 clones, approximately 80% appearing once. The V gene's germline CDR1 is SGHRS and CDR2 YFSETQ. The CDR3 runs to 12 residues. The V end was cut by 2 bases, the J end by 4 bases, with 6 bases between. The sequencing input was memory CD4+ T cells sorted from blood. The subset was: CD45RA-negative fraction. This chain joins TRBV5-1 and TRBJ2-5; D gene uncertain. The TCR originated in a man aged 18 to 35 in good health. CDR3 in amino acids: CASSLTGETQYF. In nucleotides, the CDR3 is TGCGCCAGCAGCTTAACCGGAGAGACCCAGTACTTC.